What follows are 22 T cell receptor beta chains derived from one specimen sequenced in a study of cytomegalovirus exposure and HLA in healthy donors. The PCR contained 60 Vbeta and 13 Jbeta primers. Here immunoSEQ multiplex PCR was the method, and the copy in TCRdb shows in-frame clones only, minus some. The data contain 100,000 to 150,000 clones, around 65% of them singletons. The source material was PBMCs. Receptor source: a man younger than 35 in good health and CMV-seronegative.

The chain employs TRBV20-1 and TRBJ1-2; unclear D gene. The CDR3 totals 10 residues. The V end was cut by 4 bases, the J end by 3 bases, with 3 bases between. CDR1 and CDR2 from the germline V gene are DFQATT and SNEGSKA (reference sequence). CDR3 loop: CSAIYYGYTF. The CDR3 DNA reads as TGCAGTGCTATCTACTATGGCTACACCTTC.

The sample holds a few counts of this clone. V is TRBV6-6 and J is TRBJ2-5, with 8 nucleotides matching TRBD2. The J segment lost 5 bases and the V segment lost 6 bases, leaving 8 bases of the junction unmatched. The germline gives CDR1 MNHNY, CDR2 SVGAGI (reference sequence). This CDR3 has 14 amino acids. CDR3 sequence reads: CASSRLASWETQYF. The CDR3 DNA reads as TGTGCCAGCAGCCGACTAGCGAGTTGGGAGACCCAGTACTTC.

DNA of the CDR3: TGTGCCAGCTCACGTAAAAGGGCGGGGAAGGGACAAGAGACCCAGTACTTC. Amino acid sequence: CASSRKRAGKGQETQYF. The chain is built from TRBV18 and TRBJ2-5, with D possibly TRBD2 on 6 matching bases. Germline lookup yields CDR1 KGHSH and CDR2 LQKENI. This CDR3 region has 17 residues. V shed 4 bases and J shed 2 bases, with 20 bases lying between them.

This chain uses TRBV18 with TRBJ2-3; 10 nucleotides agree with TRBD2. V dropped 5 bases and J dropped 2; count of bases not matched to a gene: 7. CDR1 KGHSH and CDR2 LQKENI come from the germline V gene. CDR3 length: 16 residues. This CDR3 reads CASSIVAGGLTDTQYF. DNA of the CDR3: TGTGCCAGCTCAATAGTAGCGGGGGGCCTCACAGATACGCAGTATTTT.

The chain carries TRBV2 and TRBJ1-1; D is uncertain. V was clipped by 6 bases and J by 6 bases, with 14 bases between them. From germline, CDR1 is SNHLY and CDR2 FYNNEI. This CDR3 is 13 amino acids long. CDR3: CASRRAKYSEAFF. Here the CDR3 DNA reads TGTGCCAGCAGGAGGGCTAAGTACTCTGAAGCTTTCTTT. The full variable domain, in which reference TRBV2 and TRBJ1-1 provide the parts outside the CDR3, is EPEVTQTPSHQVTQMGQEVILRCVPISNHLYFYWYRQILGQKVEFLVSFYNNEISEKSEIFDDQFSVERPDGSNFTLKIRSTKLEDSAMYFCASRRAKYSEAFFGQGTRLTVV.

The chain joins TRBV13 to TRBJ2-2; no clear D. Trimming removed 5 bases at V and 6 bases at J, with 13 bases between. The length of the CDR3 is 14 residues. The germline gives CDR1 PRHDT, CDR2 FYEKMQ (reference sequence). Written as DNA, the CDR3 is TGTGCCAGCAGCCCCAGTCTGGTGTCCGGGGAGCTGTTTTTT. Translated: CASSPSLVSGELFF.

V and J are TRBV30 and TRBJ2-1, with 11 positions matching TRBD2. This CDR3 is 15 amino acids long. Germline V gives CDR1 GTSNPN, CDR2 SVGIG (reference sequence). With 7 bases clipped from V and 4 bases from J, the junction kept 9 bases outside the gene matches. The CDR3 region has the DNA TGTGCCTCTAAGTCTAGCGGGAGGTGGTACAATGAGCAGTTCTTC. This sequence encodes CASKSSGRWYNEQFF.

The chain joins TRBV28 to TRBJ1-3, with unresolved D. Trimming left V 2 bases short and J 4 bases short, with 9 bases between. Germline loops: CDR1 MDHEN, CDR2 SYDVKM. CDR3 length equals 14 residues. The CDR3 region is CASSLAVRGNTIYF. The CDR3 DNA follows: TGTGCCAGCAGTTTAGCAGTCAGAGGAAACACCATATATTTT.

This clone was seen a single time. The genes are TRBV27 and TRBJ2-7; 7 nucleotides line up with TRBD2. Per germline, CDR1 MNHEY and CDR2 SMNVEV (reference sequence). CDR3 length equals 16 residues. V trimming: 0 bases; J trimming: 3 bases; junction bases outside the gene matches: 8. The CDR3 DNA reads as TGTGCCAGCAGTTTATCCTCGACGGGACTACTCTACGAGCAGTACTTC. It is translated as CASSLSSTGLLYEQYF.

This clone was recorded a few times. V usage is TRBV13 and J usage is TRBJ2-1, with 9 bases fitting TRBD2. CDR1 and CDR2 from the germline V gene are PRHDT and FYEKMQ (reference sequence). Trimming took 5 bases from V and 2 from J; bases not matched to a gene: 10. The CDR3 is made up of 17 amino acids. The CDR3 is CASSIRPSGNTYNEQFF. CDR3 DNA: TGTGCCAGCAGCATCAGACCTAGCGGGAATACCTACAATGAGCAGTTCTTC.

This rearrangement joins TRBV28 to TRBJ1-5, with unresolved D. Germline CDR1 and CDR2: MDHEN and SYDVKM. The CDR3 runs to 16 residues. The V end was cut by 8 bases, the J end by 0 bases, with 17 bases between. The DNA of the CDR3 is TGTGCCAGCCAACCCCCGAGTGTTTATAGCAATCAGCCCCAGCATTTT. Translated: CASQPPSVYSNQPQHF.

This chain links TRBV11-3 with TRBJ2-1; possible D gene TRBD1, 6 bases. Trimming removed 4 bases from V and 7 bases from J, with 11 bases in between. The CDR3 is 13 residues long. Germline V CDR1 and CDR2: SGHNT, YENEEA. The CDR3 protein is CASSWGHSNEQFF. As DNA, the CDR3 is TGTGCCAGCAGCTGGGGGCACTCGAATGAGCAGTTCTTC.

The count of this clone is one. The chain combines TRBV18 with TRBJ1-4, with D perhaps matching TRBD1 (6 bases). The CDR3 extends over 13 amino acids. With 5 bases removed from V and 8 bases from J, the gap between germline ends came to 12 bases. CDR1 is KGHSH, CDR2 LQKENI, per germline. The CDR3 region is CASSTTGREKLFF. As DNA, the CDR3 is TGTGCCAGCTCAACGACAGGACGGGAAAAACTGTTTTTT.

This clone has a handful of counts. V usage is TRBV28 and J usage is TRBJ1-1; tentative D call: TRBD1 (5 bases). V was pared by 6 bases and J by 4 bases, with 12 bases between. CDR1 MDHEN and CDR2 SYDVKM come from the germline V gene. The CDR3 spans 13 residues. The CDR3, as DNA: TGTGCCAGCAGCCGTATGGGGGGCACTGAAGCTTTCTTT. This encodes CASSRMGGTEAFF. Full variable domain (missing parts from reference TRBV28 and TRBJ1-1): DVKVTQSSRYLVKRTGEKVFLECVQDMDHENMFWYRQDPGLGLRLIYFSYDVKMKEKGDIPEGYSVSREKKERFSLILESASTNQTSMYLCASSRMGGTEAFFGQGTRLTVV.

This sequence joins TRBV9 and TRBJ1-2, with unresolved D. This CDR3 contains 12 residues. CDR1 is SGDLS, CDR2 YYNGEE, per germline. Trimming stripped 4 bases from V and 7 bases from J, with 11 bases between. The CDR3: CASSPPPSGYTF. Written as DNA, the CDR3 is TGTGCCAGCAGCCCCCCCCCTAGTGGCTACACCTTC.

Here the CDR3 DNA reads TGTGCCAGCAGCTTACAGGCGGTTGCGGGGGAGACCCAGTACTTC. Protein: CASSLQAVAGETQYF. The V call is TRBV11-2, the J call TRBJ2-5; D perhaps matches TRBD2 (6 bases). Germline values: CDR1 SGHAT, CDR2 FQNNGV. This CDR3 comprises 15 residues. The V gene lost 2 bases and the J gene lost 5 bases, with 15 bases spanning the gap.

The J gene is TRBJ2-7, the V gene TRBV7-7; 7 nucleotides line up with TRBD1. This CDR3 comprises 15 residues. Germline V lookup: CDR1 SSHAT, CDR2 FNYEAQ (reference sequence). V trimming: 0 bases; J trimming: 3 bases; junction bases outside the gene matches: 5. As DNA, the CDR3 is TGTGCCAGCAGCTTAGCGGCTTCAGGGGGCTACGAGCAGTACTTC. It codes for CASSLAASGGYEQYF. Variable domain in full (rest from reference TRBV7-7 and TRBJ2-7): GAGVSQSPRYKVTKRGQDVTLRCDPISSHATLYWYQQALGQGPEFLTYFNYEAQPDKSGLPSDRFSAERPEGSISTLTIQRTEQRDSAMYRCASSLAASGGYEQYFGPGTRLTVT.

V is TRBV15 and J is TRBJ1-1, with D uncertain. Trimming removed 3 bases from V and 6 bases from J, with 14 bases in between. The CDR3 is 14 residues long. Germline values: CDR1 LNHNV, CDR2 YYDKDF (reference sequence). The CDR3 protein is CATSRTKIDAEAFF. The CDR3 DNA reads as TGTGCCACCAGCAGGACAAAAATTGACGCTGAAGCTTTCTTT.

The chain links TRBV6-5 to TRBJ2-2; D unclear. Trimming left V 1 base short and J 4 bases short, with 7 bases between. The CDR3 contains 14 residues. The germline CDR1 and CDR2 sequences are MNHEY and SVGAGI. The CDR3, as DNA: TGTGCCAGCAGTTACTTTGAGCTCACCGGGGAGCTGTTTTTT. This encodes CASSYFELTGELFF.

The chain recombines TRBV5-6 with TRBJ2-2; D might be TRBD1 (5 bases). Trimming cost V 2 bases and J 1 base, with 9 bases left between them. The length of the CDR3 is 15 residues. Germline assignment: CDR1 SGHDT and CDR2 YYEEEE. The CDR3 loop is CASSLLTENTGELFF. In DNA, the CDR3 is TGTGCCAGCAGCTTACTGACAGAGAACACCGGGGAGCTGTTTTTT.

There are a few counts of this clone. J is TRBJ2-5 and V is TRBV20-1; D gene ambiguous. The CDR3 length is 11 residues. Trimming left V 4 bases short and J 2 bases short, with 5 bases between. From germline, CDR1 is DFQATT and CDR2 SNEGSKA (reference sequence). The CDR3 reads CSANLQETQYF. The CDR3 DNA follows: TGCAGTGCTAATCTTCAAGAGACCCAGTACTTC.

In regard to this clone: A read error may produce the germline difference seen at one junction end. The J gene is TRBJ2-7, the V gene TRBV5-1; tentatively, D is TRBD1 (6 bases). Per the germline V gene, CDR1 is SGHRS and CDR2 is YFSETQ. This CDR3 contains 15 residues. The CDR3 DNA follows: TGCCCCAGTGCGCAGGGGCAGGGCATTATCTACGAGCAGTACTTC. This gives the protein CPSAQGQGIIYEQYF.